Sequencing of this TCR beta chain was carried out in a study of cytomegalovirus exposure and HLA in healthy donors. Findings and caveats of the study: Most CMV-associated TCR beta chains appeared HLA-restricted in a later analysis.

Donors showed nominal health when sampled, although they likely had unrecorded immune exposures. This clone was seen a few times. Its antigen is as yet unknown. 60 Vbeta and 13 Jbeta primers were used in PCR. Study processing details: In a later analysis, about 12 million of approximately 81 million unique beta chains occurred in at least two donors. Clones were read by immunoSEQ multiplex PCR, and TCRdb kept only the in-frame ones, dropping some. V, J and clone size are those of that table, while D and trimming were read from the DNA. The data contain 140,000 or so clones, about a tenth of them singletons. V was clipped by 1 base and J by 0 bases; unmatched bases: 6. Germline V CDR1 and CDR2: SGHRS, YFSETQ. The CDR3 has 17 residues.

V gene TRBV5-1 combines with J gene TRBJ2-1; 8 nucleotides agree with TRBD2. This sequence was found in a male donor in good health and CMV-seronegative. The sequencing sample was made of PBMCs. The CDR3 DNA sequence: TGCGCCAGCAGCTTGCCCAAACTAGCGGACTCCTACAATGAGCAGTTCTTC. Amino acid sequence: CASSLPKLADSYNEQFF.